The clone carrying this T cell receptor (beta chain) was seen a handful of times. MiXCR, applied by TCRdb to the RT-PCR reads, yields one record per CDR3 protein. The repertoire holds some 570,000 distinct CDR3 sequences, with around 11% as singletons. The V gene's germline CDR1 is DFQATT and CDR2 SNEGSKA (reference sequence). V shed 6 bases and J shed 11 bases, with 19 bases lying between them. The CDR3 runs 12 residues. The sample is drawn from a study of response to subunit inactivated influenza vaccine. This same sample was also taken into another study, of T cells expressing NK-cell markers. According to that study: cDNA encoding TCR beta was synthesized via 5'RACE template switching incorporating UMIs. Source material for TCR beta repertoires consisted of sorted CD3+CD56+NKG2C+, CD3+CD56+NKG2C- and CD3+CD56-NKG2C+ T cells. Of CD8+ T cells, roughly 1.0-8% belonged to dominant NKG2C+ clonotypes in more than five donors. Topping the CD3+CD56-NKG2C+ fraction as well were these clonotypes, in several donors. What remained unclear was the HCMV specificity of expanded NKG2C+ T cell clones.

This TCR derives from a man aged 50 to 60 who received an inactivated influenza vaccine. The sequencing used PBMCs from blood, collected on the day of vaccination. The chain joins TRBV20-1 to TRBJ1-1, with D unclear. CDR3 DNA: TGCAGTGCGATCCCATGGGGTTCTGCTGCTTTCTTT. Protein sequence: CSAIPWGSAAFF.